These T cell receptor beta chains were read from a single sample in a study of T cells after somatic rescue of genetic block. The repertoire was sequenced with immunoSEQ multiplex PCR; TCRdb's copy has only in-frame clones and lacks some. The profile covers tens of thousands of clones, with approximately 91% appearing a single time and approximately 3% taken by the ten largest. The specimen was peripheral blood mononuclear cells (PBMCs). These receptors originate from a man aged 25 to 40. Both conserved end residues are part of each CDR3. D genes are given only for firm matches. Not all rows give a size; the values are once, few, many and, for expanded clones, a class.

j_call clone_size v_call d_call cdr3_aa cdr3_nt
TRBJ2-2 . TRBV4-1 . CASSQGRRQNTGELFF TGCGCCAGCAGCCAGGGGAGGAGACAGAACACCGGGGAGCTGTTTTTT
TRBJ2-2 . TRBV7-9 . CASSFGGLTGELFF TGTGCCAGCAGCTTCGGGGGGCTCACCGGGGAGCTGTTTTTT
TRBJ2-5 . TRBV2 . CASTLRETQYF TGTGCCAGCACTCTCAGGGAGACCCAGTACTTC
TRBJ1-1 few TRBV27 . CASSSVNMNTEAFF TGTGCCAGCAGTTCGGTAAATATGAACACTGAAGCTTTCTTT
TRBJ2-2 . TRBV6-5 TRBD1 CASSSADRGTGELFF TGTGCCAGCAGTTCCGCGGACAGGGGGACCGGGGAGCTGTTTTTT
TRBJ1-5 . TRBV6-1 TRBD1 CASSRSDRGSQPQHF TGTGCCAGCAGTCGCTCGGACAGGGGTAGTCAGCCCCAGCATTTT
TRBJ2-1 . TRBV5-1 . CASSHGATGYNEQFF TGCGCCAGCAGCCACGGGGCTACTGGGTACAATGAGCAGTTCTTC
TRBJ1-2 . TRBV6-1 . CASGRAANYGYTF TGTGCCAGCGGAAGGGCGGCTAACTATGGCTACACCTTC
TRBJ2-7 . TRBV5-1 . CASSLARTTNLEQYF TGCGCCAGCAGCTTGGCAAGGACCACTAACCTGGAGCAGTACTTC
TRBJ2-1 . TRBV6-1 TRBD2 CASSPIGLAGGEQFF TGTGCCAGCAGTCCAATTGGACTAGCGGGGGGTGAGCAGTTCTTC
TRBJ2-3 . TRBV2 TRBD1 CASSADRATDTQYF TGTGCCAGCAGCGCGGACAGGGCCACAGATACGCAGTATTTT
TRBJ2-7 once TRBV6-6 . CASSYSGLSRDEQYF TGTGCCAGCAGTTACTCCGGGCTGTCGCGGGACGAGCAGTACTTC
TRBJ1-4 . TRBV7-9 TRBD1 CASSFLGAGTGYGNEKLFF TGTGCCAGCAGCTTTCTCGGCGCCGGGACAGGGTACGGTAATGAAAAACTGTTTTTT
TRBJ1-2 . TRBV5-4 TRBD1 CASRRTGPMYGYTF TGTGCCAGCAGACGGACAGGGCCTATGTATGGCTACACCTTC
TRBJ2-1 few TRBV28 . CASSTPRAGQINEQFF TGTGCCAGCAGTACCCCTAGGGCGGGACAGATCAATGAGCAGTTCTTC
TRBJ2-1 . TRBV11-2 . CASSLDLRGSHEQFF TGTGCCAGCAGCTTAGATCTTAGAGGGTCCCATGAGCAGTTCTTC
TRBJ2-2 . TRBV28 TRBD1 CASSFGDRGTGELFF TGTGCCAGCAGTTTCGGTGACAGGGGCACCGGGGAGCTGTTTTTT
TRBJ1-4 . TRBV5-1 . CASSSRDGNEKLFF TGCGCCAGCAGCTCCCGGGACGGCAATGAAAAACTGTTTTTT
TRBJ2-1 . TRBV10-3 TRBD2 CAISDSSGTSLSSSYNEQFF TGTGCCATCAGTGATTCTTCCGGGACTAGCCTGTCTAGCTCCTACAATGAGCAGTTCTTC
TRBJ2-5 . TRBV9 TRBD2 CASSFTPGTSEQETQYF TGTGCCAGCAGCTTCACCCCCGGGACTAGCGAACAAGAGACCCAGTACTTC
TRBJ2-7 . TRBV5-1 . CASRGAAGPFEEQYF TGCGCCAGCAGAGGGGCGGCAGGTCCTTTTGAGGAGCAGTACTTC
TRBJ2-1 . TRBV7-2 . CASSLGILGLARNNEQFF TGTGCCAGCAGCTTAGGCATTTTGGGTCTAGCGCGTAACAATGAGCAGTTCTTC
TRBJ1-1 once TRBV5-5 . CASSLGHGRLNTEAFF TGTGCCAGCAGCTTGGGACACGGTCGATTGAACACTGAAGCTTTCTTT
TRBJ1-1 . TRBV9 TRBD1 CASSVGQGITEAFF TGTGCCAGCAGCGTCGGACAGGGGATCACTGAAGCTTTCTTT
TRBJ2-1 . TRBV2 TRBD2 CASRGASGRTAGLSSYNEQFF TGTGCCAGCAGGGGGGCTAGCGGGAGGACCGCCGGATTGAGCTCCTACAATGAGCAGTTCTTC
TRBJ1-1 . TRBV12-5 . CASGLGITEAFF TGTGCTAGTGGTTTGGGGATCACTGAAGCTTTCTTT
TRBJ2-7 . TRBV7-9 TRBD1 CASSMTGVSSREQYF TGTGCCAGCAGCATGACAGGGGTCTCTTCGAGGGAGCAGTACTTC
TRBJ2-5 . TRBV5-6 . CASSLRGTQETQYF TGTGCCAGCAGCTTGAGGGGGACCCAAGAGACCCAGTACTTC
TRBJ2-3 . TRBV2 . CASSGSKATQYF TGTGCCAGCTCTGGGTCCAAAGCTACGCAGTATTTT
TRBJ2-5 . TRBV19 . CASRQQETQYF TGTGCCAGTAGACAACAAGAGACCCAGTACTTC
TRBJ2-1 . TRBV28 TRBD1 CASSLLGQGFDEQFF TGTGCCAGCAGTTTGTTGGGACAGGGGTTCGATGAGCAGTTCTTC
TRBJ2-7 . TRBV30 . CAWTTGFDEQYF TGTGCCTGGACGACAGGTTTCGACGAGCAGTACTTC
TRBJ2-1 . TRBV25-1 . CASSEYGAGQGNEQFF TGTGCCAGCAGTGAATATGGGGCGGGGCAGGGGAATGAGCAGTTCTTC
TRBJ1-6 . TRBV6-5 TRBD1 CASSWDSNSPLHF TGTGCCAGCAGTTGGGACAGCAATTCACCCCTCCACTTT
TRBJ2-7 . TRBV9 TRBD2 CASSVDSSGHEQYF TGTGCCAGCAGCGTAGATTCTAGCGGCCACGAGCAGTACTTC
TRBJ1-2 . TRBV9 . CASSEDPVGGGNGYTF TGTGCCAGCAGCGAAGACCCGGTCGGCGGGGGGAATGGCTACACCTTC
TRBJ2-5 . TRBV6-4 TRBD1 CASSRDPGQAQYF TGTGCCAGCAGTCGGGACCCAGGACAGGCCCAGTACTTC
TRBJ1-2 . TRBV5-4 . CASSPGGGTSGYTF TGTGCCAGCAGCCCCGGGGGAGGAACTAGTGGCTACACCTTC
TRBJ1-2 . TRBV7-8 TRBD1 CASSLMAGGPANYGYTF TGTGCCAGCAGCTTAATGGCAGGGGGCCCAGCTAACTATGGCTACACCTTC
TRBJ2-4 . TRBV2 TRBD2 CASSERLAGSAKNIQYF TGTGCCAGCAGTGAGAGGCTAGCGGGGTCAGCCAAAAACATTCAGTACTTC
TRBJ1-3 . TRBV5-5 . CASSLVVGRGGNTIYF TGTGCCAGCAGCTTGGTGGTTGGCAGGGGTGGAAACACCATATATTTT